The source of this T cell receptor beta chain is a study of T cell responses to AZD1222 COVID-19 vaccine. Whole-study findings and limits: Seropositive AZD1222 recipients at baseline numbered only 5 or 6. Along spike, vaccine-associated CD4 TCRs were found throughout, with dominance at 160-218 and 743-854. Donors were mostly white British, more females; clonal diversity possibly underestimated.

Only in-frame clones appear in the TCRdb table, and some are missing; sequencing was by immunoSEQ multiplex PCR. The sample gives approximately 110,000 clones, more than 85% of which show up once; approximately 10% is in the top ten. Details on this clone: Its matching antigen is unknown.

This sample comprised peripheral blood, obtained on day 0 of AZD1222 vaccination. This TCR was recovered from an adult in good health.

CDR3 DNA: TGTGCCAGCAGCCTCCGGTTAACGCAGTATTTT. The encoded protein is CASSLRLTQYF. The chain links TRBV11-3 to TRBJ2-3, with D hard to call. Trimming cost V 5 bases and J 9 bases, with 9 bases left between them. The germline V gene has CDR1 SGHNT and CDR2 YENEEA. The CDR3 has 11 amino acids.